What follows is one T cell receptor (beta chain) and its context. Its antigen is not known. This specimen belongs to a study of cytomegalovirus exposure and HLA in healthy donors. Study findings and constraints: In a later analysis, several top co-occurrence clusters appeared linked to parvovirus B19, influenza, CMV and Epstein-Barr virus. Rates of TCR association differed by HLA locus in a later analysis, with DRB1 highest and HLA-C lowest.

Sampled while nominally healthy, donors likely had unrecorded immune exposures. This PCR relied on a set of 60 Vbeta primers and 13 Jbeta primers. Data came from immunoSEQ multiplex PCR; TCRdb stores just in-frame clones and leaves some out. Of approximately 160,000 clones listed, around 80% are singletons. Trimming removed 0 bases from V and 8 bases from J; junction bases left unmatched: 6. The V gene's germline CDR1 is MNHEY and CDR2 SVGAGI. This CDR3 has 15 residues. The sample consisted of PBMCs. The V gene is TRBV6-5, the J gene TRBJ1-4, with 7 bases matching TRBD1. This TCR was recovered from a male donor in good health and CMV-seronegative. CDR3 loop: CASSYSGQVAEKLFF. The CDR3 DNA sequence: TGTGCCAGCAGTTACTCCGGACAGGTGGCGGAAAAACTGTTTTTT.